This is a list of T cell receptor beta chains from one sample in a study of T cell changes during pregnancy in multiple sclerosis. TCRdb's table, derived via immunoSEQ multiplex PCR, lists solely in-frame clones and lacks some. The sample consists of more than 55,000 clones, 75% to 90% of them appearing once. The source was CD4+ T cells from peripheral blood mononuclear cells, collected in the third trimester of pregnancy. These receptors were obtained from a female donor with multiple sclerosis, enrolled in a pregnancy study. The CDR3 runs from the conserved cysteine through the conserved F or W. D genes are given only for firm matches. Size values are once, few and many counts, or a class for expanded clones, and some rows have none.

TRBJ1-6,TRBD1,-,TRBV18,TGTGCCAGCTCAACTGTCCCGGGACAGGGAGTGGCACCCCTCCACTTT,CASSTVPGQGVAPLHF
TRBJ2-6,-,once,TRBV9,TGTGCCAGCAGCGTAGACTGGGGCAGCCGCGCTTCTGGGGCCAACGTCCTGACTTTC,CASSVDWGSRASGANVLTF
TRBJ2-1,TRBD2,-,TRBV27,TGTGCCAGCAGTTCCCCCATCCGGGTTCGCGGGAGGGCCTATGAGCAGTTCTTC,CASSSPIRVRGRAYEQFF
TRBJ2-7,TRBD2,-,TRBV4-3,TGCGCCAGCAGCCAAGATGGGGTCAGGGCTAGCGGGATCTCCTACGAGCAGTACTTC,CASSQDGVRASGISYEQYF
TRBJ1-6,-,-,TRBV18,TGTGCCAGCTCACCAGGGGCCGGTAATTCACCCCTCCACTTT,CASSPGAGNSPLHF
TRBJ2-7,-,-,TRBV5-6,TGTGCCAGCAACTCCCTCGCCCCCCCATACTACGAGCAGTACTTC,CASNSLAPPYYEQYF
TRBJ1-1,-,-,TRBV5-1,TGCGCCAGCAGCCCCCAGGGGAGGGGCGGTTTCTTT,CASSPQGRGGFF
TRBJ2-1,TRBD2,-,TRBV6-1,TGTGCCAGCAGTGAACAGCTAGCGGGGGCCCCAGAGTTCTTC,CASSEQLAGAPEFF
TRBJ2-3,-,-,TRBV7-2,TGTGCCAGCAAACTAGACCGCTCCACAGATACGCAGTATTTT,CASKLDRSTDTQYF
TRBJ1-6,TRBD1,few,TRBV27,TGTGCCAGCAGTTTAGGGACAGGGGGCCGGGATTCACCCCTCCACTTT,CASSLGTGGRDSPLHF
TRBJ2-1,-,-,TRBV4-2,TGTGCCAGCAGCCAAGAGGAGGGGTTCTCCTACAATGAGCAGTTCTTC,CASSQEEGFSYNEQFF
TRBJ2-7,-,-,TRBV29-1,TGCAGCGTTGGCGGGTCTTTAGGATCCTACGAGCAGTACTTC,CSVGGSLGSYEQYF
TRBJ1-2,TRBD1,-,TRBV7-2,TGTGCCAGCAGCTCTACGCCGGACAGGGGGTATGGCTACACCTTC,CASSSTPDRGYGYTF
TRBJ1-1,-,-,TRBV11-1,TGTGCCAGCAGCTTAGCCGCAGGGGACACTGAAGCTTTCTTT,CASSLAAGDTEAFF
TRBJ2-6,-,-,TRBV5-1,TGCGCCAGCTACCCAGGACTCTCTGGGGCCAACGTCCTGACTTTC,CASYPGLSGANVLTF
TRBJ2-5,TRBD2,few,TRBV5-1,TGCGCCAGCAGTCCAACTAGCGGGAGGGCCCTGGAGACCCAGTACTTC,CASSPTSGRALETQYF
TRBJ1-5,-,-,TRBV15,TGTGCCACCAGTATGACAGGTTGGGATCAGCCCCAGCATTTT,CATSMTGWDQPQHF
TRBJ2-6,-,-,TRBV27,TGTGCCAGCAGCATGTACAGGGCCAACGTCCTGACTTTC,CASSMYRANVLTF
TRBJ2-4,-,-,TRBV14,TGTGCCAGCAGCCAAGTGGAGGGTGTGAACATTCAGTACTTC,CASSQVEGVNIQYF
TRBJ2-3,TRBD2,-,TRBV11-2,TGTGCCAGCAGCTTAGTTCCTAGCGGGAATGCAGATACGCAGTATTTT,CASSLVPSGNADTQYF
TRBJ1-2,TRBD1,-,TRBV4-3,TGCGCCAGCAGCCAAGAATTTAGGGGGACAGATTCCCGTCGGGGCTACACCTTC,CASSQEFRGTDSRRGYTF
TRBJ2-2,-,-,TRBV13,TGTGCCAGCAGCTCTTACGGGGGGGAGCTGTTTTTT,CASSSYGGELFF
TRBJ1-1,TRBD1,-,TRBV6-5,TGTGCCAGCAGTTTCGGACAGGGTAGCTCTGAAGCTTTCTTT,CASSFGQGSSEAFF
TRBJ1-4,-,once,TRBV6-5,TGTGCCAGCAGTACAACAGGGACCAATGAAAAACTGTTTTTT,CASSTTGTNEKLFF
TRBJ1-5,TRBD1,-,TRBV30,TGTGCCTGGACCTGGACAGGGGGCGGTCAGCCCCAGCATTTT,CAWTWTGGGQPQHF
TRBJ2-1,TRBD2,-,TRBV30,TGTGCCTGGGATACTAGCGGGGGTTACAATGAGCAGTTCTTC,CAWDTSGGYNEQFF
TRBJ1-2,TRBD1,-,TRBV7-2,TGTGCCAGCAGCTTAGGGTACGACAGGGGCTATGGCTACACCTTC,CASSLGYDRGYGYTF
TRBJ1-2,TRBD1,-,TRBV6-5,TGTGCCAGCCGTCAGGACAGGGGGGTCTATGGCTACACCTTC,CASRQDRGVYGYTF
TRBJ1-1,TRBD1,-,TRBV6-5,TGTGCCAGCAGCCATCACAAGGGGGCGAACACTGAAGCTTTCTTT,CASSHHKGANTEAFF
TRBJ2-7,TRBD1,-,TRBV27,TGTGCCAGCAGACCTGCCCTGGGACAGGGCCTCCCCGAGCAGTACTTC,CASRPALGQGLPEQYF
TRBJ2-5,TRBD1,once,TRBV2,TGTGCCAGCAGTAGCCGGGACAGGGGCCGAGAGACCCAGTACTTC,CASSSRDRGRETQYF
TRBJ2-7,-,-,TRBV7-2,TGTGCCAGCAGCTCTAACCATGACAGGCGCGAGCAGTACTTC,CASSSNHDRREQYF
TRBJ1-2,-,-,TRBV27,TGTGCCAGCAGTCCACACGACAGTAACTATGGCTACACCTTC,CASSPHDSNYGYTF